One and the same sample provided the 32 T cell receptor beta chains below, sequenced in a study of CD8 T cells in ankylosing spondylitis. TCRdb analysed the 5' RACE reads with MiXCR anew, one entry per CDR3 protein. The sample carries about 340,000 distinct CDR3 sequences, roughly 14% recorded once. The material sequenced was blood, either unsorted or a sorted T cell fraction (not recorded which). The receptors shown here come from a male donor with ankylosing spondylitis or in good health (not recorded which).

V gene TRBV3-1 combines with J gene TRBJ2-2; the D is unclear. The CDR3 covers 12 residues. The germline gives CDR1 LGHDT, CDR2 YNNKEL (reference sequence). V lost 7 bases, J lost 8 bases, and 11 bases lay in between. The CDR3 nucleotides read TGTGCCAGCACGACTTCCCCGGGGGAGCTGTTTTTT. This translates into CASTTSPGELFF.

This chain links TRBV20-1 with TRBJ1-3, with TRBD1 as a possible D gene (5 bases). The CDR3 runs to 14 residues. The ends were cut back, 2 bases at V and 4 bases at J, with 12 bases in the middle. Germline values: CDR1 DFQATT, CDR2 SNEGSKA (reference sequence). CDR3 nucleotide sequence: TGCAGTGCTAGACCGGGGCCCGAAGGAAACACCATATATTTT. Its translation is CSARPGPEGNTIYF.

This clonotype has ten or more counts. V and J are TRBV5-1 and TRBJ1-2, with TRBD1 identical over 8 bases. This CDR3 is 15 amino acids long. Germline V gene data show CDR1 as SGHRS and CDR2 as YFSETQ. Germline trimming cut 0 bases from V and 6 bases from J; bases unmatched to any gene: 7. The chain's CDR3 is CASSLGTGHVNGYTF. For the CDR3, the DNA is TGCGCCAGCAGCTTGGGGACAGGGCATGTGAATGGCTACACCTTC.

There are many counts of this clonotype. The rearrangement joins TRBV29-1 to TRBJ2-1, with 10 bases aligning to TRBD2. Trimming removed 4 bases from V and 6 bases from J; junction bases left unmatched: 3. The germline gives CDR1 SQVTM, CDR2 ANQGSEA. The CDR3 is 13 residues long. The CDR3 here is CSVVAGGFNEQFF. The CDR3 DNA reads TGCAGCGTTGTAGCGGGAGGATTCAATGAGCAGTTCTTC.

The sample holds a few counts of this clonotype. V usage is TRBV11-2 and J usage is TRBJ2-1, with D possibly called TRBD1 or TRBD2 (5 bases each). The CDR3 is made up of 16 amino acids. From germline, CDR1 is SGHAT and CDR2 FQNNGV. The V end was cut by 0 bases, the J end by 9 bases, with 18 bases between. As DNA, the CDR3 is TGTGCCAGCAGCTTAGAACTGGGACCACCTGATGGTGAGCAGTTCTTC. Translating it yields CASSLELGPPDGEQFF.

This clonotype showed up just a few times. The chain uses TRBV27 and TRBJ2-5; maybe TRBD1 (6 bases). Germline CDR1 is MNHEY and CDR2 is SMNVEV (reference sequence). The CDR3 is made up of 14 amino acids. Trimming stripped 5 bases from V and 5 bases from J, with 15 bases between. The CDR3 loop reads CASSLTGGTETQYF. The CDR3 DNA sequence: TGTGCCAGCAGTCTGACAGGCGGAACGGAGACCCAGTACTTC.

This clonotype was found a few times. The CDR3 bases are TGCAGCGTGGGACAGGCTAACTATGGCTACACCTTC. Amino acid sequence: CSVGQANYGYTF. V and J are TRBV29-1 and TRBJ1-2; 8 positions agree with TRBD1. The CDR3 has 12 residues. Trimming took 6 bases from V and 0 from J; bases not matched to a gene: 0. The V gene's germline CDR1 is SQVTM and CDR2 ANQGSEA. Filled out from reference TRBV29-1 and TRBJ1-2, the complete variable domain reads SAVISQKPSRDICQRGTSLTIQCQVDSQVTMMFWYRQQPGQSLTLIATANQGSEATYESGFVIDKFPISRPNLTFSTLTVSNMSPEDSSIYLCSVGQANYGYTFGSGTRLTVV.

This clonotype was seen repeatedly, ten times or more. The V call is TRBV12-3 or TRBV12-4, the J call TRBJ2-1; 10 positions agree with TRBD2. The CDR3 is made up of 15 amino acids. With 6 bases clipped from V and 1 base from J, the junction kept 3 bases outside the gene matches. The CDR3 loop is CASSLLAGSYNEQFF. The CDR3 DNA reads TGTGCCAGCAGCTTACTAGCGGGATCCTACAATGAGCAGTTCTTC.

This clonotype was observed a handful of times. The chain couples TRBV15 to TRBJ1-2; D remains unclear. V gave up 4 bases and J gave up 4 bases, with 19 bases separating them. CDR1 and CDR2 (germline): LNHNV, YYDKDF (reference sequence). The CDR3 spans 16 residues. CDR3 bases: TGTGCCACCAGCAAGCGAAGTATGCAGGCCTTCTATGGCTACACCTTC. Amino acids: CATSKRSMQAFYGYTF.

The gene calls are TRBV20-1 and TRBJ1-1; 7 nucleotides match TRBD1. Per the germline V gene, CDR1 is DFQATT and CDR2 is SNEGSKA (reference sequence). The length of the CDR3 is 13 residues. Trimming took 8 bases from V and 2 from J; bases not matched to a gene: 8. CDR3 DNA: TGCAGTCCCAGACAGGGATTAAACACTGAAGCTTTCTTT. Translating it yields CSPRQGLNTEAFF.

The chain links TRBV5-1 to TRBJ2-5, with 12 bases fitting TRBD2. Trimming at V came to 3 bases and at J to 0 bases, leaving 0 bases not matched to a gene. The CDR3 has 15 residues. Germline CDR1 is SGHRS and CDR2 is YFSETQ. CDR3 region: CASSWTSGDQETQYF. Here the CDR3 DNA reads TGCGCCAGCAGCTGGACTAGCGGGGACCAAGAGACCCAGTACTTC.

This clonotype was observed a few times. The rearrangement uses TRBV5-1 and TRBJ2-5; 7 nucleotides line up with TRBD2. The germline CDR1 and CDR2 sequences are SGHRS and YFSETQ. CDR3 length: 17 residues. V shed 4 bases, J shed 2 bases, and the junction held 14 bases outside the gene matches. CDR3 nucleotide sequence: TGCGCCAGCAGCACCTACCCCGGGGCGGGAGCTCAAGAGACCCAGTACTTC. Amino acids: CASSTYPGAGAQETQYF.

The rearrangement uses TRBV5-1 and TRBJ2-2, with 7 bases aligning to TRBD1. V was pared by 0 bases and J by 2 bases, with 4 bases of the junction left unmatched. Germline-derived CDR1 and CDR2 are SGHRS and YFSETQ. The CDR3 totals 16 residues. Here the CDR3 reads CASSLGDRANTGELFF. The CDR3, as DNA: TGCGCCAGCAGCTTGGGAGACAGGGCTAACACCGGGGAGCTGTTTTTT.

This clonotype was detected a few times. The chain has TRBV10-3 and TRBJ2-2, with 7 bases lining up with TRBD2. The CDR3 has 15 residues. Germline CDR1 reads ENHRY; CDR2 reads SYGVKD. The trim removed 9 bases at V and 5 bases at J, leaving 12 bases unmatched. The CDR3: CAMSGGGPETGELFF. The DNA for the CDR3 is TGTGCCATGAGCGGCGGGGGACCAGAAACCGGGGAGCTGTTTTTT.

This clonotype was detected only a few times. The chain carries TRBV12-3 or TRBV12-4 and TRBJ2-1; the match to TRBD2 covers 9 bases. The CDR3 totals 19 residues. V shed 3 bases and J 4 bases; nucleotides not matched to a gene: 16. The CDR3 nucleotides read TGTGCCAGCAGTTTGGCCGCTGGCGAGCGGGAGGCCCTTTACAATGAGCAGTTCTTC. Translating it yields CASSLAAGEREALYNEQFF.

In its sample, this clonotype was seen a few times. J is TRBJ2-1 and V is TRBV5-1; no definite D call. This CDR3 spans 16 amino acids. The V gene lost 4 bases and the J gene lost 5 bases, with 19 bases spanning the gap. Germline V gene data show CDR1 as SGHRS and CDR2 as YFSETQ. CDR3 sequence (DNA): TGCGCCAGCAGCCCCCAGAGGCGGAGCCTAAACAATGAGCAGTTCTTC. Protein sequence: CASSPQRRSLNNEQFF.

This clonotype was picked up a small number of times. This chain connects TRBV10-3 to TRBJ1-1, with D maybe TRBD1 (5 bases). In germline, CDR1 is ENHRY, CDR2 SYGVKD. Trimming cost V 6 bases and J 3 bases, with 11 bases left between them. This CDR3 spans 13 amino acids. CDR3 nucleotides: TGTGCCATCAGAGAAGGGGACTACACTGAAGCTTTCTTT. It translates to CAIREGDYTEAFF.

V usage is TRBV11-2 and J usage is TRBJ2-1; TRBD2 matches at 15 bases. CDR3 length: 16 amino acids. Per the germline V gene, CDR1 is SGHAT and CDR2 is FQNNGV. V was clipped by 4 bases and J by 7 bases; unmatched bases: 5. The CDR3 is CASSSRTSGGANEQFF. The CDR3 region has the DNA TGTGCCAGCAGCTCCCGGACTAGCGGGGGGGCAAATGAGCAGTTCTTC.

This clonotype showed up just a few times. The chain employs TRBV12-3 or TRBV12-4 and TRBJ2-2; the match to TRBD2 covers 9 bases. The CDR3 runs 16 residues. V shed 6 bases and J 5 bases; nucleotides not matched to a gene: 10. Here the CDR3 DNA reads TGTGCCAGCAGCCCTCGGGCGGGAGGGCCTACCGGGGAGCTGTTTTTT. Translating gives CASSPRAGGPTGELFF.

This clonotype was observed a handful of times. This sequence joins TRBV20-1 and TRBJ2-1, with D possibly matching TRBD2 (6 bases). The CDR3 is made up of 14 amino acids. Trimming removed 3 bases from V and 6 bases from J, with 15 bases in between. Germline V gene sequence: CDR1 DFQATT, CDR2 SNEGSKA (reference sequence). CDR3 sequence reads: CSASLAGSANEQFF. Here the CDR3 DNA reads TGCAGTGCTAGTTTGGCGGGATCCGCCAATGAGCAGTTCTTC.

This clonotype occurred a few times. The V gene is TRBV3-1, the J gene TRBJ1-5; 7 positions agree with TRBD1. Germline V gene lookup returns CDR1 LGHDT and CDR2 YNNKEL (reference sequence). Trimming cost V 1 base and J 4 bases; bases outside gene matches: 4. CDR3 length: 15 amino acids. CDR3 sequence: CASSQVSGGNQPQHF. The CDR3 DNA sequence: TGTGCCAGCAGCCAAGTGTCAGGGGGGAATCAGCCCCAGCATTTT.

This clonotype was counted between two and nine times. The rearrangement joins TRBV12-3 or TRBV12-4 to TRBJ2-2; D unclear. This CDR3 is built from 15 residues. Between the trimmed V and J ends, which lost 5 bases and 3 bases, there was a span of 13 bases. This CDR3 reads CASSLDAVYTGELFF. The CDR3 bases are TGTGCCAGCAGTCTCGACGCGGTATACACCGGGGAGCTGTTTTTT.

The chain is built from TRBV20-1 and TRBJ2-3; TRBD1 agrees at 8 bases. Germline V CDR1 and CDR2: DFQATT, SNEGSKA (reference sequence). Trimming cost V 6 bases and J 4 bases; bases outside gene matches: 9. The CDR3 is 14 residues long. CDR3 in amino acids: CSAVGTGAPDTQYF. CDR3 nucleotide sequence: TGCAGTGCGGTCGGGACAGGCGCCCCAGATACGCAGTATTTT.

The chain uses TRBV20-1 and TRBJ2-7; no reliable D call. Trimming removed 4 bases at V and 3 bases at J, with 16 bases between. Germline lookup yields CDR1 DFQATT and CDR2 SNEGSKA (reference sequence). The CDR3 is 14 residues long. The CDR3 loop reads CSAIIRQENYEQYF. CDR3 DNA: TGCAGTGCTATCATACGCCAGGAAAACTACGAGCAGTACTTC.

The rearrangement joins TRBV12-3 or TRBV12-4 to TRBJ2-6; unclear D gene. The V end was cut by 2 bases, the J end by 9 bases, with 8 bases between. The CDR3 contains 13 residues. The CDR3 sequence is CASSLNRFNVLTF. The CDR3 region has the DNA TGTGCCAGCAGTTTAAACAGATTCAACGTCCTGACTTTC.

This clonotype occurred many times. The chain employs TRBV5-1 and TRBJ2-5; 11 bases are shared with TRBD2. The CDR3 sequence is 15 residues long. With 4 bases clipped from V and 1 base from J, the junction kept 3 bases outside the gene matches. Germline V gene data show CDR1 as SGHRS and CDR2 as YFSETQ. CDR3 sequence reads: CASSGGLAVQETQYF. CDR3 DNA sequence: TGCGCCAGCAGCGGGGGACTAGCGGTCCAAGAGACCCAGTACTTC.

The table lists this clonotype with a few counts. The J gene is TRBJ2-4, the V gene TRBV15; no definite D call. V lost 1 base and J lost 7, with 5 bases in between. The CDR3 runs 12 residues. CDR1 and CDR2 from the germline V gene are LNHNV and YYDKDF (reference sequence). CDR3 sequence: CATSRAANIQYF. For the CDR3, the DNA is TGTGCCACCAGCAGAGCTGCCAACATTCAGTACTTC.

This chain links TRBV20-1 with TRBJ2-1; D is unresolved. V gave up 0 bases and J gave up 12 bases, with 12 bases separating them. Germline V gene sequence: CDR1 DFQATT, CDR2 SNEGSKA (reference sequence). CDR3 length: 12 amino acids. DNA for the CDR3: TGCAGTGCTAGAGATCGGCCTAGTGGGCAGTTCTTC. Protein: CSARDRPSGQFF.

As regards this clonotype: Since the CDR3 does not end with the conserved phenylalanine or tryptophan, this likely comes from a read error. CDR3 in amino acids: CASSPRGLGTDTQYL. The DNA for the CDR3 is TGTGCCAGCAGCCCTAGGGGGCTTGGCACAGATACGCAGTATCTT. The chain joins TRBV7-2 to TRBJ2-3; TRBD1 matches 7 bases. The CDR3 loop spans 15 amino acids. Germline V gives CDR1 SGHTA, CDR2 FQGNSA. V shed 5 bases, J shed 1 base, and the junction held 6 bases outside the gene matches.

In this sample, this clonotype turned up a few times. The chain combines TRBV9 with TRBJ2-6; no clear D. CDR1 SGDLS and CDR2 YYNGEE come from the germline V gene. Between the trimmed V and J ends, which lost 4 bases and 0 bases, there was a span of 14 bases. There are 17 residues in the CDR3. The CDR3 nucleotides are TGTGCCAGCAGCACAACGGGTGGTAGCTCTGGGGCCAACGTCCTGACTTTC. Residues: CASSTTGGSSGANVLTF. Using reference TRBV9 and TRBJ2-6 for the parts outside the CDR3, the full variable domain is DSGVTQTPKHLITATGQRVTLRCSPRSGDLSVYWYQQSLDQGLQFLIQYYNGEERAKGNILERFSAQQFPDLHSELNLSSLELGDSALYFCASSTTGGSSGANVLTFGAGSRLTVL.

This clonotype appeared a few times. The chain is built from TRBV12-5 and TRBJ1-1; TRBD1 aligns across 9 bases. The V gene end was trimmed by 0 bases and the J gene end by 5 bases; junction bases not matched to a gene: 4. This CDR3 has 15 residues. Germline CDR1 and CDR2: LGHNT and FRNRAP. The CDR3 spells CASGLVQDRGTEAFF. The DNA of the CDR3 is TGTGCTAGTGGTTTGGTACAGGACAGGGGAACTGAAGCTTTCTTT. The whole variable domain, filled in from reference TRBV12-5 and TRBJ1-1, reads DARVTQTPRHKVTEMGQEVTMRCQPILGHNTVFWYRQTMMQGLELLAYFRNRAPLDDSGMPKDRFSAEMPDATLATLKIQPSEPRDSAVYFCASGLVQDRGTEAFFGQGTRLTVV.

This chain links TRBV20-1 with TRBJ2-1; D is perhaps TRBD2 (7 bases). The CDR3 has 13 residues. CDR1 and CDR2 from the germline V gene are DFQATT and SNEGSKA (reference sequence). Trimming stripped 6 bases from V and 8 bases from J, with 17 bases between. The CDR3: CSAPRGPTDEQFF. CDR3 bases: TGCAGTGCCCCGCGGGGGCCTACGGATGAGCAGTTCTTC.